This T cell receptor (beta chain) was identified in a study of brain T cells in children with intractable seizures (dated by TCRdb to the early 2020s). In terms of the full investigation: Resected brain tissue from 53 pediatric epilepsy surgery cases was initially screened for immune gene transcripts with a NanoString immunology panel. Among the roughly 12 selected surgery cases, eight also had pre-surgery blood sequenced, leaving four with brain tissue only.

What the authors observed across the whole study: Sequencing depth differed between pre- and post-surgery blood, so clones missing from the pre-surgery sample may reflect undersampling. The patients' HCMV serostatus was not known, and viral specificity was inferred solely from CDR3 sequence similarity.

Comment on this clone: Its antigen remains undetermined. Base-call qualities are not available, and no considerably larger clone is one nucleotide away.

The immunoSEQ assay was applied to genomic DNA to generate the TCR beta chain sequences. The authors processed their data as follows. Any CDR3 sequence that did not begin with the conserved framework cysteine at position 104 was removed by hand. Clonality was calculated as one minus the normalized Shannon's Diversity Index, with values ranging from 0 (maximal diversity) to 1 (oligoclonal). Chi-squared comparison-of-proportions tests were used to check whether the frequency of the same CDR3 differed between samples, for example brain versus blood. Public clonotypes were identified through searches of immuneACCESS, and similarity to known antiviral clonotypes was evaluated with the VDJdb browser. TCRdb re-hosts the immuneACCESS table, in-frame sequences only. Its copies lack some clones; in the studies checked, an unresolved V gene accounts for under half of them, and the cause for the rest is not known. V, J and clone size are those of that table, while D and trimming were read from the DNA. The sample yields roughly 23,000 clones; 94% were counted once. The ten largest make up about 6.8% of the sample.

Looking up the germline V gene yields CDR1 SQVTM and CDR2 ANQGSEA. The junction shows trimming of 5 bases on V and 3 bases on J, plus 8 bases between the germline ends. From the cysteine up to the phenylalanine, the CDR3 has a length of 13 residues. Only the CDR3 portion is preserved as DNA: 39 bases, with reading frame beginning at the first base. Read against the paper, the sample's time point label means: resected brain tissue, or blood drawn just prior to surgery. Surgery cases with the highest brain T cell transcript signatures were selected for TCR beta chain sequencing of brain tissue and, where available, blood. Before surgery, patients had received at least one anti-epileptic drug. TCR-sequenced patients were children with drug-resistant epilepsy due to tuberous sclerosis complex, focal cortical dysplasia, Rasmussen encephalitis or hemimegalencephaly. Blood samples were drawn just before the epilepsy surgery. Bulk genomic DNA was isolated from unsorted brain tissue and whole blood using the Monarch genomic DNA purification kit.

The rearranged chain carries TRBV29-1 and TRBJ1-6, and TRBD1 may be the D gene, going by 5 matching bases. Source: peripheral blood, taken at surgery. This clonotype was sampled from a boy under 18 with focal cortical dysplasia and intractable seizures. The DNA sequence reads TGCAGCGTTTGGGGGGGCTATAATTCACCCCTCCACTTT. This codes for CSVWGGYNSPLHF.